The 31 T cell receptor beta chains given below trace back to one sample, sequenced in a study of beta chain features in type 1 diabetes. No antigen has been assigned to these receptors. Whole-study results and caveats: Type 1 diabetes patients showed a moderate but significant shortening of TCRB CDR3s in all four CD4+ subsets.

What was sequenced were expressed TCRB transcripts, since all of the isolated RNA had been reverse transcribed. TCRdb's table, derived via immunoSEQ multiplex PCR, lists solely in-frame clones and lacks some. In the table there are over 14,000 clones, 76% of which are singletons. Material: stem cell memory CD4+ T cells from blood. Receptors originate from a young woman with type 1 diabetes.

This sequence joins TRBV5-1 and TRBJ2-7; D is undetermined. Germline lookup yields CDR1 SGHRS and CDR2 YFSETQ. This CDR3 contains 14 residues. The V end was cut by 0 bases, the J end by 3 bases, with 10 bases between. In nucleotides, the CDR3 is TGCGCCAGCAGCTTGGTGGGCACGGACTACGAGCAGTACTTC. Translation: CASSLVGTDYEQYF. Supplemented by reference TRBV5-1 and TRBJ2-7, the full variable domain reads KAGVTQTPRYLIKTRGQQVTLSCSPISGHRSVSWYQQTPGQGLQFLFEYFSETQRNKGNFPGRFSGRQFSNSRSEMNVSTLELGDSALYLCASSLVGTDYEQYFGPGTRLTVT.

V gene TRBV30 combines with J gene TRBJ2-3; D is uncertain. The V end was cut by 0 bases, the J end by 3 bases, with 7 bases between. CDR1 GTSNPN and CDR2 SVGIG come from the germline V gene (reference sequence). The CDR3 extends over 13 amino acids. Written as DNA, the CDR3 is TGTGCCTGGAGTGTACTTCTAACAGATACGCAGTATTTT. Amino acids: CAWSVLLTDTQYF.

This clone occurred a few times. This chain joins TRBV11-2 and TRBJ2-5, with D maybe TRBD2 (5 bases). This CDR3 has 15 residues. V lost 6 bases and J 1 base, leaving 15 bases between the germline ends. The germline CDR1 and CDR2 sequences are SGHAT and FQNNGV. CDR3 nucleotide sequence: TGTGCCAGCAGAACCTGGGGAGCTAGCCAAGAGACCCAGTACTTC. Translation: CASRTWGASQETQYF.

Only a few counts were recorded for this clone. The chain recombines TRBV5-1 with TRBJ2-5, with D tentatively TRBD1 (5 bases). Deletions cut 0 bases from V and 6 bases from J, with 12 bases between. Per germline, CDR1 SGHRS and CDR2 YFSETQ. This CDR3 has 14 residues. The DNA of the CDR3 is TGCGCCAGCAGCTTGGTCAGACAGACGAAGACCCAGTACTTC. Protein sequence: CASSLVRQTKTQYF. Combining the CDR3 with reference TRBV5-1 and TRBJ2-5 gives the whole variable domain KAGVTQTPRYLIKTRGQQVTLSCSPISGHRSVSWYQQTPGQGLQFLFEYFSETQRNKGNFPGRFSGRQFSNSRSEMNVSTLELGDSALYLCASSLVRQTKTQYFGPGTRLLVL.

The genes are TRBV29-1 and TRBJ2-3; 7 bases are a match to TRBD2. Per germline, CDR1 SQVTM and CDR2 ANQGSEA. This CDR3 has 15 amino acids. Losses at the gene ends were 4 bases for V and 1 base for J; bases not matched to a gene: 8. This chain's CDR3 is CSVATGGSGTDTQYF. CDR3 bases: TGCAGCGTTGCAACGGGGGGTTCGGGCACAGATACGCAGTATTTT.

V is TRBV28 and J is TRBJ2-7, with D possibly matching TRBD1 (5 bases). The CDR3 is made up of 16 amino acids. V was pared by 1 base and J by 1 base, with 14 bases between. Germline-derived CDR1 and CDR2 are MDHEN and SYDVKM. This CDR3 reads CASSLSRQFLSYEQYF. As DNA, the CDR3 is TGTGCCAGCAGTTTATCCAGACAGTTTCTGTCCTACGAGCAGTACTTC.

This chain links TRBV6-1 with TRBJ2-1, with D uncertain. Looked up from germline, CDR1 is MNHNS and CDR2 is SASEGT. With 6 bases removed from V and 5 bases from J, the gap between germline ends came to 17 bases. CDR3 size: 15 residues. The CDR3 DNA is TGTGCCAGCAGAGTAGCCTCCTCCTGGGACAATGAGCAGTTCTTC. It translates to CASRVASSWDNEQFF.

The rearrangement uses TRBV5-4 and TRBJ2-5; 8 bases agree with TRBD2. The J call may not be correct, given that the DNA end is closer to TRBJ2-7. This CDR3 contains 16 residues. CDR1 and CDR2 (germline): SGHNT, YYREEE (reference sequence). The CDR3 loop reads CASSLGTSGPISEQYF. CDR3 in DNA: TGTGCCAGCAGCTTGGGAACTAGCGGTCCCATCTCCGAGCAGTACTTC.

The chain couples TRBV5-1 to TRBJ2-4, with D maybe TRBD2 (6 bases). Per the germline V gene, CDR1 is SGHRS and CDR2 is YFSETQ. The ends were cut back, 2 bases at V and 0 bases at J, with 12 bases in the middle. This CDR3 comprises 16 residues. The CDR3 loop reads CASSFGGDLAKNIQYF. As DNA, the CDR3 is TGCGCCAGCAGCTTCGGAGGGGACCTAGCCAAAAACATTCAGTACTTC.

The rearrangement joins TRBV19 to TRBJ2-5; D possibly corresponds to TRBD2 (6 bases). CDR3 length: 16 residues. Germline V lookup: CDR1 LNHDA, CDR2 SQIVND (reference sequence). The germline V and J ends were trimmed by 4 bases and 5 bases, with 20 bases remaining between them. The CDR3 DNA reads TGTGCCAGTAGTACCGGGACCCGGGGGATGGTTGAGACCCAGTACTTC. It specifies CASSTGTRGMVETQYF.

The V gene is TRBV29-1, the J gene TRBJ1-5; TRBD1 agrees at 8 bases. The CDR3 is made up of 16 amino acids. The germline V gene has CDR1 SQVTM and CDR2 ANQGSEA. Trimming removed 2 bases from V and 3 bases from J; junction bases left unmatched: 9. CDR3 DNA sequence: TGCAGCGTTGAAATGAGGACAGGGCCCTTCAATCAGCCCCAGCATTTT. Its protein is CSVEMRTGPFNQPQHF.

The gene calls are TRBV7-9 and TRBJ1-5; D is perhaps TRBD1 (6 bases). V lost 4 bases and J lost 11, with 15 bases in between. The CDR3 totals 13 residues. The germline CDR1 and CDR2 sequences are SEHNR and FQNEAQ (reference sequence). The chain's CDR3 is CASSSYAGTTQHF. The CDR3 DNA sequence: TGTGCCAGCAGCTCTTACGCCGGGACAACCCAGCATTTT. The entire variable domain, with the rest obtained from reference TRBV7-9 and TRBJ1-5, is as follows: DTGVSQNPRHKITKRGQNVTFRCDPISEHNRLYWYRQTLGQGPEFLTYFQNEAQLEKSRLLSDRFSAERPKGSFSTLEIQRTEQGDSAMYLCASSSYAGTTQHFGDGTRLSIL.

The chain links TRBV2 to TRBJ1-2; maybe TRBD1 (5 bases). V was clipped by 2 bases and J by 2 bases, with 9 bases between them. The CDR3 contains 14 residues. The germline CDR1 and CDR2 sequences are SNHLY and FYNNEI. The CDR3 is CASSEPGGNYGYTF. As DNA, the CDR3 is TGTGCCAGCAGTGAACCGGGGGGAAACTATGGCTACACCTTC.

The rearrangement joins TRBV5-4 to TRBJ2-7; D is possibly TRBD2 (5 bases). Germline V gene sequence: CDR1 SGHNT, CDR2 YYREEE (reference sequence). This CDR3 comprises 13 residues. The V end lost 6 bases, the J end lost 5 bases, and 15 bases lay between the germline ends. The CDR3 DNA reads TGTGCCAGCACCTTCCCAGGACTGAACGAGCAGTACGTC. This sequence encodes CASTFPGLNEQYV.

CDR3 DNA: TGTGCCATCAGTGCTTACAGGGCCGACGCGGACATTCAGTACTTC. Its protein product is CAISAYRADADIQYF. The chain couples TRBV10-3 to TRBJ2-4, with D perhaps matching TRBD1 (6 bases). Trimming cost V 4 bases and J 8 bases, with 18 bases left between them. Germline V lookup: CDR1 ENHRY, CDR2 SYGVKD. The CDR3 is made up of 15 amino acids.

The CDR3, as DNA: TGTGCCAGCAGTGAAAGGCAGGGGGTTCCATACGAGCAGTACTTC. Translated: CASSERQGVPYEQYF. This sequence joins TRBV2 and TRBJ2-7, with 7 bases fitting TRBD1. The CDR3 has 15 amino acids. The V segment lost 2 bases and the J segment 4 bases; nucleotides outside the gene matches: 8. Germline CDR1 SNHLY, CDR2 FYNNEI.

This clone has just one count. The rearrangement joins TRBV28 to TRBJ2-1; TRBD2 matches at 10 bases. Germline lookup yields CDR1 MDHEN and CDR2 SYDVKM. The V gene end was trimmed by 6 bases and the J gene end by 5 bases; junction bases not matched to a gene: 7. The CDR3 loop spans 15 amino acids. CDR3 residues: CASRHTSGIDNEQFF. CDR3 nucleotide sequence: TGTGCCAGCAGGCACACTAGCGGGATCGACAATGAGCAGTTCTTC.

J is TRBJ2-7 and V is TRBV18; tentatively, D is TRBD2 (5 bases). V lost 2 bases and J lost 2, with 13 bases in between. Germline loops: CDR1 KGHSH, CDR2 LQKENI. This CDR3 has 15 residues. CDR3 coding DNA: TGTGCCAGCTCACCAGGGGAGTCGGATCCCTACGAGCAGTACTTC. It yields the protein CASSPGESDPYEQYF.

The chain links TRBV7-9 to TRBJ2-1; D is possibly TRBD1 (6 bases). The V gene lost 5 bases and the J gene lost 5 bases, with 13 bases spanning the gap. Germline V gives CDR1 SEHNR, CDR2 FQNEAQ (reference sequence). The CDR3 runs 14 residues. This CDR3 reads CASSRTDRNNEQFF. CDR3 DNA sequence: TGTGCCAGCAGCCGCACCGACAGGAACAATGAGCAGTTCTTC.

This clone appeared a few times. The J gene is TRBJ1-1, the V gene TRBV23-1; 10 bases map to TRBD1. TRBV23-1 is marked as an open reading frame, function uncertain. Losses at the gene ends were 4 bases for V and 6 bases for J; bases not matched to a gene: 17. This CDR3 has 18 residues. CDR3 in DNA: TGCGCCAGCAGTCGGGCCGGGACAGGGGCACCCGAGGGGGCTGAAGCTTTCTTT. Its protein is CASSRAGTGAPEGAEAFF.

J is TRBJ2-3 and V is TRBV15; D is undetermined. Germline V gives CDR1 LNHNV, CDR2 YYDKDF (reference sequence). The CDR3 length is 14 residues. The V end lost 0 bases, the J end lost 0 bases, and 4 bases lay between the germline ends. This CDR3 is CATSRDPSTDTQYF. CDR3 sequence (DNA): TGTGCCACCAGCAGAGATCCTAGCACAGATACGCAGTATTTT.

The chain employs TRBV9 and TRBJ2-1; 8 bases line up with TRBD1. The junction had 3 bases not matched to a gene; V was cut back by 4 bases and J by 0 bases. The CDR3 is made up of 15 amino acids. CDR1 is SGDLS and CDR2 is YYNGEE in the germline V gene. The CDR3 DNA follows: TGTGCCAGCAGCCCACAGGGGGGCTCCTACAATGAGCAGTTCTTC. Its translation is CASSPQGGSYNEQFF.

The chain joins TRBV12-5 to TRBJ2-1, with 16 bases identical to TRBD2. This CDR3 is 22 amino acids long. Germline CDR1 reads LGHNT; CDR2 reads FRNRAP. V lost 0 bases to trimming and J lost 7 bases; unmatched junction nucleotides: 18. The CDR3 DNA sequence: TGTGCTAGTGGTTTGGTACTGTGGGGTACCGGGACTAGCGGGAGGGGGGAGAATGAGCAGTTCTTC. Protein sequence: CASGLVLWGTGTSGRGENEQFF.

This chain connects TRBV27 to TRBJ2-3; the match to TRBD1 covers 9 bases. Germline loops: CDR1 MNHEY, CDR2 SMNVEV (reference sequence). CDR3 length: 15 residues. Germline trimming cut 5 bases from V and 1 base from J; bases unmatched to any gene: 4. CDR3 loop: CASSPWTGGTDTQYF. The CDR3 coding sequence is TGTGCCAGCAGTCCTTGGACAGGGGGCACAGATACGCAGTATTTT.

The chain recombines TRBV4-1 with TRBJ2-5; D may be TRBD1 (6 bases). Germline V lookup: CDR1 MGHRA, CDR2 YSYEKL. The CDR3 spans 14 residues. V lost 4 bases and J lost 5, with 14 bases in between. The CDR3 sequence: CASSLFGGWETQYF. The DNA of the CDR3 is TGCGCCAGCAGCCTTTTTGGGGGCTGGGAGACCCAGTACTTC.

CDR3 protein: CASTMGGNYGYTF. The CDR3 region has the DNA TGTGCCAGTACCATGGGGGGTAACTATGGCTACACCTTC. J is TRBJ1-2 and V is TRBV19; a weak D match, TRBD1 (5 bases). The CDR3 is made up of 13 amino acids. Germline CDR1 reads LNHDA; CDR2 reads SQIVND (reference sequence). The V and J ends lost 7 bases and 1 base respectively, with 10 bases between them.

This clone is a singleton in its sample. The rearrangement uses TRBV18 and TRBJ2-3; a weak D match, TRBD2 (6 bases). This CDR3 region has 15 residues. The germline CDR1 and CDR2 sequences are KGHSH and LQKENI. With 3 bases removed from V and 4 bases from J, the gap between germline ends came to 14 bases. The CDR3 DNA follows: TGTGCCAGCTCACCGGACTATACCAGGGCAGATACGCAGTATTTT. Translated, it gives CASSPDYTRADTQYF.

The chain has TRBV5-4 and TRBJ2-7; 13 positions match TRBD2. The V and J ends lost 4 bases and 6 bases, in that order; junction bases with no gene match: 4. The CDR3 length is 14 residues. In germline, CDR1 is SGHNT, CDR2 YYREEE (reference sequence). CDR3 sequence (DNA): TGTGCCAGCAGCCGTGGACTAGCGGGAGCCGAGCAGTACTTC. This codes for CASSRGLAGAEQYF.

CDR3 in amino acids: CASSFPPQNEQFF. DNA of the CDR3: TGTGCCAGCAGCTTCCCCCCTCAGAATGAGCAGTTCTTC. The V call is TRBV5-4, the J call TRBJ2-1, with D unresolved. V lost 2 bases and J 7 bases, leaving 10 bases between the germline ends. The CDR3 runs 13 residues. Germline V CDR1 and CDR2: SGHNT, YYREEE (reference sequence).

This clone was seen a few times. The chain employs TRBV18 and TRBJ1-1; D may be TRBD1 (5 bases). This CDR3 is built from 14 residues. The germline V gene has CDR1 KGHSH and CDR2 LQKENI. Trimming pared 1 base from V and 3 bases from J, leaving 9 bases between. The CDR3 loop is CASSPQGSDTEAFF. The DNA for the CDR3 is TGTGCCAGCTCACCACAGGGGTCGGACACTGAAGCTTTCTTT.

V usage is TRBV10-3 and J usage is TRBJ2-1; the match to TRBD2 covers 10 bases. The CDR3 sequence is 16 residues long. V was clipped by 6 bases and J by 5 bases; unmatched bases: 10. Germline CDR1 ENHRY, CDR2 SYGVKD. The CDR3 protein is CAISLRGLATNNEQFF. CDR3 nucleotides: TGTGCCATCAGCTTACGGGGACTAGCGACAAACAATGAGCAGTTCTTC.